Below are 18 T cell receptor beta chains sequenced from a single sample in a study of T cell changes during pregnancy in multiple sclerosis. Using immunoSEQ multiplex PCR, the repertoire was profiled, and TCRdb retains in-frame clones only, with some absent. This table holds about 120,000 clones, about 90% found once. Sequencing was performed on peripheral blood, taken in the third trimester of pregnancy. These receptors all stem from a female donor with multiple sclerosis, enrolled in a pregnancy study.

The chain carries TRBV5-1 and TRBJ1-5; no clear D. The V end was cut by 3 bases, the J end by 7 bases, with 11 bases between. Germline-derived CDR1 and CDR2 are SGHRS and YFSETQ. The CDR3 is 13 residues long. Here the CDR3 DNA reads TGCGCCAGCAGCTCCTCGGGAGGCCAGCCCCAGCATTTT. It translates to CASSSSGGQPQHF.

The CDR3 DNA follows: TGTGCCAGTAGTACGGCAAGGGGGACAGGGAATGGCTACACCTTC. Translated: CASSTARGTGNGYTF. The chain recombines TRBV19 with TRBJ1-2; 9 positions match TRBD1. The CDR3 is 15 residues long. After removal of 4 bases from V and 6 bases from J, the junction contained 9 bases not matched to a gene. In germline, CDR1 is LNHDA, CDR2 SQIVND (reference sequence).

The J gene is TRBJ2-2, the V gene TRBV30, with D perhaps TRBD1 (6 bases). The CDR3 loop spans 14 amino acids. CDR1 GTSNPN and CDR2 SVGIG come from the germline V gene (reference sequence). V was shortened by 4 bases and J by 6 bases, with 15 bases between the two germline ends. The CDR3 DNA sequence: TGTGCCTGGACCCTAGGGGGTTGGGCCGGGGAGCTGTTTTTT. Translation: CAWTLGGWAGELFF.

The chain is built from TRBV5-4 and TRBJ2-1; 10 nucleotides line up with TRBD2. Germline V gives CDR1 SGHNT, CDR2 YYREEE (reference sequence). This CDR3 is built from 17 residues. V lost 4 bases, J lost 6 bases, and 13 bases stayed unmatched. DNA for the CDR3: TGTGCCAGCAGCCCAGGCCTCAGCGGGGGGGCATCCAATGAGCAGTTCTTC. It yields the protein CASSPGLSGGASNEQFF.

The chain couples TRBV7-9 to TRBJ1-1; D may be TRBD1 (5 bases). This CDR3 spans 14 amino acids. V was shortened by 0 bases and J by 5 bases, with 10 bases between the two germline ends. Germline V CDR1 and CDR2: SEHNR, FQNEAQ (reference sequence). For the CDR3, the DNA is TGTGCCAGCAGCTTAGCGGTCGGGGGAACTGAAGCTTTCTTT. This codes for CASSLAVGGTEAFF.

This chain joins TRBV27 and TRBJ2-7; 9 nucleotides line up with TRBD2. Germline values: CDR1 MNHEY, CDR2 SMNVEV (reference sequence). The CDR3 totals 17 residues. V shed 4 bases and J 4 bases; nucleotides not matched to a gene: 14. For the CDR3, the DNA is TGTGCCAGCAGTTCCGCCATTAGCGGGAGAAGTCTGTACGAGCAGTACTTC. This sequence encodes CASSSAISGRSLYEQYF.

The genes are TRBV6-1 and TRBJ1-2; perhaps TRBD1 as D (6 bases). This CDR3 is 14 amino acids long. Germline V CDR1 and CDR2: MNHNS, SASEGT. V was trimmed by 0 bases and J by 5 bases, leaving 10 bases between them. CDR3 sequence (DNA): TGTGCCAGCAGTGAAGCGGGCCAGGGGTATGGCTACACCTTC. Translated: CASSEAGQGYGYTF.

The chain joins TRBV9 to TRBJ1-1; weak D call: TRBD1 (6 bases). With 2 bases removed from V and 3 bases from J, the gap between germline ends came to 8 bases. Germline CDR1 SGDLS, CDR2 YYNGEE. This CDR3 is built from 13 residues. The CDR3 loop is CASSVQGYTEAFF. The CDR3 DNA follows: TGTGCCAGCAGCGTGCAGGGGTACACTGAAGCTTTCTTT.

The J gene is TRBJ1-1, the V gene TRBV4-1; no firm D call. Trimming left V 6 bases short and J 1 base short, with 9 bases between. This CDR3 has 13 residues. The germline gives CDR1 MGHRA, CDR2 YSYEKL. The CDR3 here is CASRPSGNTEAFF. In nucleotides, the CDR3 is TGCGCCAGCAGACCCTCAGGGAACACTGAAGCTTTCTTT.

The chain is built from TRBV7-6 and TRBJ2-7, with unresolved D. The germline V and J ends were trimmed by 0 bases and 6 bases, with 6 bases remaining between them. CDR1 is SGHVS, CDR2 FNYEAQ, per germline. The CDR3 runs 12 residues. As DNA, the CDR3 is TGTGCCAGCAGCTTAGCCGAGTCCGAGCAGTACTTC. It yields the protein CASSLAESEQYF.

The CDR3 sequence: CASSWGQGREKLFF. The CDR3 bases are TGTGCCAGCAGTTGGGGACAGGGGCGTGAAAAACTGTTTTTT. This chain joins TRBV6-1 and TRBJ1-4, with 10 positions matching TRBD1. The CDR3 is 14 amino acids. CDR1 is MNHNS, CDR2 SASEGT, per germline. V shed 5 bases and J 7 bases; nucleotides not matched to a gene: 4.

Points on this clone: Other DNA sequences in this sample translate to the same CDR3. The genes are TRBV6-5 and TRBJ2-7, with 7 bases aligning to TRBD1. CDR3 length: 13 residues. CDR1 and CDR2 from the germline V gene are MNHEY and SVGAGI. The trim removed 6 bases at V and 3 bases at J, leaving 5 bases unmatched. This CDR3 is CASRRTGGYEQYF. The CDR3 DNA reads TGTGCCAGCAGACGGACAGGTGGCTACGAGCAGTACTTC.

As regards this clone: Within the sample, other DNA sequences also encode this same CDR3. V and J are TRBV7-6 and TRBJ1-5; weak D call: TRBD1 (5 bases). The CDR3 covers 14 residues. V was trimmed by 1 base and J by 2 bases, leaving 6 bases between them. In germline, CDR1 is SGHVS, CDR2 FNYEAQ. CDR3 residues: CASSLGGGNQPQHF. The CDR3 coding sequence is TGTGCCAGCAGCTTAGGGGGGGGCAATCAGCCCCAGCATTTT.

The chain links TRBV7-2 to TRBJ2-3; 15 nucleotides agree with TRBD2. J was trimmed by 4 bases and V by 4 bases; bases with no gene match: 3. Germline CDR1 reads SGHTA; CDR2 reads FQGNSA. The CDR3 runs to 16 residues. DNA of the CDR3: TGTGCCAGCAGCTCGCGGACTAGCGGGGGGGCAGATACGCAGTATTTT. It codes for CASSSRTSGGADTQYF.

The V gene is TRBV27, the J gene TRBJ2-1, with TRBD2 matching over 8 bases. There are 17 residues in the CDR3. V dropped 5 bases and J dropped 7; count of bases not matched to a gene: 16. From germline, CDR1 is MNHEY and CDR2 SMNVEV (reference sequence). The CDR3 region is CASSEPPGLGSRNEQFF. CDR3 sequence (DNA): TGTGCCAGCAGTGAACCCCCGGGACTAGGGTCCCGAAATGAGCAGTTCTTC.

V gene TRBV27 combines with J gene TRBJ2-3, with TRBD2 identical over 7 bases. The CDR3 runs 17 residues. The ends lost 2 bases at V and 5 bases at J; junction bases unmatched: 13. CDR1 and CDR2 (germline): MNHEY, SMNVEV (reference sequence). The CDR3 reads CASSLVAAGPSGDTQYF. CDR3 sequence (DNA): TGTGCCAGCAGTTTAGTCGCAGCGGGACCTTCCGGAGATACGCAGTATTTT.

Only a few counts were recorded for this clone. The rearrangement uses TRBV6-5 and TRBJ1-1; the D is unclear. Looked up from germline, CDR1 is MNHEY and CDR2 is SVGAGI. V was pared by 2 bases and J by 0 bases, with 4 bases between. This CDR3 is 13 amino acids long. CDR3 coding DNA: TGTGCCAGCAGTTACAGCATGAACACTGAAGCTTTCTTT. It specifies CASSYSMNTEAFF.

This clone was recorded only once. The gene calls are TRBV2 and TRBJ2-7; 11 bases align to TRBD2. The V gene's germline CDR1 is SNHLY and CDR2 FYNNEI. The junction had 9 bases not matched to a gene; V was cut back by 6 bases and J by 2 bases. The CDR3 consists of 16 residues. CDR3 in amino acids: CASRITLAGVTYEQYF. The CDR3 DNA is TGTGCCAGCAGGATCACACTAGCGGGAGTGACCTACGAGCAGTACTTC.